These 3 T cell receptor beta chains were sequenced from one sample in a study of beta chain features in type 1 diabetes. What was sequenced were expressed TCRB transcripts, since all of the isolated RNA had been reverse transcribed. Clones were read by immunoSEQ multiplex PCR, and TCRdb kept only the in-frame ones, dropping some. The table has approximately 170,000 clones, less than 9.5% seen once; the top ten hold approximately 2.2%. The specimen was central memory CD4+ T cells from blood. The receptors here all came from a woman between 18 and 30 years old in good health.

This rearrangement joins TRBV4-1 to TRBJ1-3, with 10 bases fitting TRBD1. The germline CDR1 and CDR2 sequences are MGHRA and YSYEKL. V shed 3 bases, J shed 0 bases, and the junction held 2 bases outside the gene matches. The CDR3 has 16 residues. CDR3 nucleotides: TGCGCCAGCAGCCAGGACAGGGGGAGCTCTGGAAACACCATATATTTT. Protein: CASSQDRGSSGNTIYF.

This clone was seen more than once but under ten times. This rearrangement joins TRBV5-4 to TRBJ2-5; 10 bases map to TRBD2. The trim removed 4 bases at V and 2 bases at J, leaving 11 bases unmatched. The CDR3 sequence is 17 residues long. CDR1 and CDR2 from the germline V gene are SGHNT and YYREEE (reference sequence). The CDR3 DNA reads TGTGCCAGCAGCCCGCTGACTAGCGGGTCTCGACAAGAGACCCAGTACTTC. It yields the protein CASSPLTSGSRQETQYF.

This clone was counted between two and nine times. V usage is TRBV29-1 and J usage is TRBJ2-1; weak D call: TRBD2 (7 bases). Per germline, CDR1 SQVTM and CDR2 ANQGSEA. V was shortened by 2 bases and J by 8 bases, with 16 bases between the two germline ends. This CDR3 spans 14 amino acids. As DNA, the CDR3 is TGCAGCGTTGAACGGGGGGCCCCTTTGGATGAGCAGTTCTTC. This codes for CSVERGAPLDEQFF.